The rows below give T cell receptor beta chains drawn from one sample of a study of blood T cells in healthy people across ages. MiXCR was run by TCRdb on the 5' RACE reads, yielding one entry per CDR3 protein. This table holds hundreds of thousands of distinct CDR3 sequences, over 25% found once. The same sample was also studied in work on T cells of mothers and their children.

Material for sequencing was blood. These receptors came from a boy younger than 10 in good health. Both conserved end residues are part of each CDR3. D genes are given only for firm matches. The listing skips clone size in some rows; elsewhere it reads once, few, many or a size class.

>.|TRBJ2-5|once|TRBV3-1
CACSQGSSAQETQYF
TGTGCCTGCAGCCAAGGATCTAGCGCGCAAGAGACCCAGTACTTC
>.|TRBJ2-5|few|TRBV6-2/TRBV6-3
CASSGRKETQYF
TGTGCCAGCAGCGGACGCAAAGAGACCCAGTACTTC
>TRBD1|TRBJ2-6|few|TRBV12-3/TRBV12-4
CASSFIVTGGLSGANVLTF
TGTGCCAGCAGTTTCATTGTCACAGGGGGTCTCTCTGGGGCCAACGTCCTGACTTTC
>.|TRBJ2-1|.|TRBV20-1
CSAASYRSYNEQFF
TGCAGTGCCGCGTCCTACCGATCCTACAATGAGCAGTTCTTC
>.|TRBJ1-5|.|TRBV6-1
CASSASLRDPNQPQHF
TGTGCCAGCAGTGCAAGTCTACGGGACCCAAATCAGCCCCAGCATTTT
>.|TRBJ2-5|.|TRBV7-2
CASSPSRSPGRGKHPFGF
TGTGCCAGCAGCCCCTCCCGAAGTCCCGGGCGGGGTAAGCATCCGTTTGGGTTC
>TRBD2|TRBJ2-5|.|TRBV5-1
CASSWKTSDQETQYF
TGCGCCAGCAGCTGGAAAACTAGCGACCAAGAGACCCAGTACTTC
>TRBD1|TRBJ2-7|few|TRBV12-3/TRBV12-4
CASRSGTGAYEQYF
TGTGCCAGCCGATCCGGGACAGGGGCCTACGAGCAGTACTTC
>.|TRBJ2-6|.|TRBV20-1
CSARDRYSGANVLTF
TGCAGTGCTAGAGATAGGTATTCTGGGGCCAACGTCCTGACTTTC
>.|TRBJ2-1|many|TRBV5-1
CASSLARGNEQFF
TGTGCCAGCAGCTTGGCCCGGGGCAATGAGCAGTTCTTC
>TRBD1|TRBJ2-7|few|TRBV27
CASSPTGSEQYF
TGTGCCAGCAGTCCGACAGGGTCCGAGCAGTACTTC
>.|TRBJ2-1|.|TRBV29-1
CSVSSTPIPSSYNEQFF
TGCAGCGTTTCAAGTACACCTATCCCTAGCTCCTACAATGAGCAGTTCTTC
>.|TRBJ2-7|.|TRBV5-1
CASSERPGYYEQYF
TGCGCCAGCAGTGAGAGGCCGGGTTACTACGAGCAGTACTTC
>.|TRBJ1-3|few|TRBV15
CATSNGRHSGNTIYF
TGTGCCACCAGCAATGGCAGACACTCTGGAAACACCATATATTTT
>.|TRBJ2-6|.|TRBV5-1
CASSFGGTHSGANVLTF
TGCGCCAGCAGCTTTGGTGGGACTCACTCTGGGGCCAACGTCCTGACTTTC
>TRBD2|TRBJ2-3|.|TRBV20-1
CSASISGSEADTQYF
TGCAGTGCTAGTATTAGCGGGAGCGAGGCGGATACGCAGTATTTT
>.|TRBJ1-2|.|TRBV7-9
CASSLADRSYGYTF
TGTGCCAGCAGCTTAGCGGACCGAAGCTATGGCTACACCTTC
>.|TRBJ2-1|few|TRBV7-9
CASRPDRNEQFF
TGTGCCAGCAGACCCGACAGGAATGAGCAGTTCTTC
>TRBD2|TRBJ2-7|.|TRBV9
CASSVDGSGGAEQYF
TGTGCCAGCAGCGTAGATGGTAGCGGGGGGGCCGAGCAGTACTTC
>.|TRBJ2-7|once|TRBV4-3
CASSQDLGTHDEQYF
TGCGCCAGCAGCCAAGATCTTGGGACACATGACGAGCAGTACTTC
>.|TRBJ1-4|.|TRBV10-3
CAISDTNEKLFF
TGTGCCATCAGTGATACTAATGAAAAACTGTTTTTT
>TRBD2|TRBJ2-7|few|TRBV12-3/TRBV12-4
CASRSTIAGARSYEQYF
TGTGCCAGCCGGTCAACTATAGCGGGAGCACGCTCCTACGAGCAGTACTTC
>.|TRBJ1-2|few|TRBV12-3/TRBV12-4
CASSPGGENYGYTF
TGTGCCAGCAGCCCGGGGGGCGAAAACTATGGCTACACCTTC
>.|TRBJ1-2|few|TRBV29-1
CSVEDPSFGARYGYTF
TGCAGCGTTGAAGATCCAAGTTTCGGGGCTCGCTATGGCTACACCTTC
>TRBD2|TRBJ2-5|once|TRBV20-1
CSARAGTSGGETQYF
TGCAGTGCTAGGGCAGGGACTAGCGGGGGGGAGACCCAGTACTTC
>TRBD1|TRBJ1-2|once|TRBV5-1
CASSPDRGRDGYTF
TGCGCCAGCAGCCCTGACAGGGGGCGAGATGGCTACACCTTC
>TRBD1|TRBJ2-3|.|TRBV18
CASSPYQGAGTDTQYF
TGTGCCAGCTCACCATACCAGGGGGCCGGCACAGATACGCAGTATTTT
>.|TRBJ2-1|.|TRBV7-3
CASSSTGAAEQFF
TGTGCCAGCAGCTCCACCGGTGCGGCGGAGCAGTTCTTC
>.|TRBJ2-3|.|TRBV12-3/TRBV12-4
CASRAPSPDTQYF
TGTGCCAGCAGGGCACCAAGTCCAGATACGCAGTATTTT
>.|TRBJ1-5|.|TRBV27
CASSKDSNQPQHF
TGTGCCAGCAGCAAAGATAGCAATCAGCCCCAGCATTTT
>.|TRBJ1-1|.|TRBV6-2/TRBV6-3
CASSYPDPEAFF
TGTGCCAGCAGTTACCCGGACCCTGAAGCTTTCTTT
>.|TRBJ1-1|few|TRBV29-1
CSVEGRSFNTEAFF
TGCAGCGTTGAGGGCAGAAGCTTTAACACTGAAGCTTTCTTT
>.|TRBJ2-5|many|TRBV14
CASSQAETQYF
TGTGCCAGCAGCCAAGCAGAGACCCAGTACTTC
>.|TRBJ2-5|.|TRBV21-1
CASRYLAGSKETQYF
TGTGCCAGCAGGTACCTAGCGGGGTCAAAAGAGACCCAGTACTTC
>TRBD1|TRBJ2-7|.|TRBV7-9
CASSGRDSSYEQYF
TGTGCCAGCAGCGGTCGGGACAGCTCCTACGAGCAGTACTTC
>TRBD2|TRBJ2-1|.|TRBV27
CASSRRGVNEQFF
TGTGCCAGCAGCAGGCGGGGGGTCAATGAGCAGTTCTTC
>.|TRBJ2-1|.|TRBV6-5
CASSYARGSYNEQFF
TGTGCCAGCAGTTACGCGCGGGGCTCCTACAATGAGCAGTTCTTC
>TRBD1|TRBJ2-6|.|TRBV2
CASEGTGDPRSGGANVLTF
TGTGCCAGCGAAGGGACAGGCGATCCCCGCTCGGGAGGGGCCAACGTCCTGACTTTC
>.|TRBJ1-2|many|TRBV29-1
CSVGTGANYGYTF
TGCAGCGTTGGAACAGGAGCAAACTATGGCTACACCTTC
>TRBD2|TRBJ2-1|.|TRBV6-2/TRBV6-3
CASSERDYNEQFF
TGTGCCAGCTCAGAGCGGGACTACAATGAGCAGTTCTTC
>TRBD1|TRBJ1-4|.|TRBV3-1
CASSRGTGTEKLFF
TGTGCCAGCAGCCGGGGGACAGGGACTGAAAAACTGTTTTTT
>TRBD2|TRBJ2-5|many|TRBV20-1
CSASGGGRETQYF
TGCAGTGCTAGCGGGGGGGGGAGAGAGACCCAGTACTTC
>.|TRBJ2-7|.|TRBV7-9
CASSLPPLGYEQYF
TGTGCCAGCAGCCTCCCACCGCTCGGGTACGAGCAGTACTTC
>.|TRBJ1-4|few|TRBV21-1
CASRRTGGTNEKLFF
TGTGCCAGCAGAAGGACAGGGGGGACTAATGAAAAACTGTTTTTT
>TRBD2|TRBJ2-7|few|TRBV13
CASSSRQRGGPEQYF
TGTGCCAGCAGTTCTCGGCAGCGGGGGGGTCCCGAGCAGTACTTC
>.|TRBJ2-6|.|TRBV27
CASSLSITSLGIISGANVLTF
TGTGCCAGCAGTTTATCGATTACTAGCTTAGGGATAATCTCTGGGGCCAACGTCCTGACTTTC
>.|TRBJ2-2|few|TRBV28
CASSLYPGELFF
TGTGCCAGCAGTTTATATCCCGGGGAGCTGTTTTTT
>.|TRBJ1-1|few|TRBV5-1
CASSLVGGSNTEAFF
TGCGCCAGCAGCTTGGTTGGCGGCTCGAACACTGAAGCTTTCTTT
>.|TRBJ2-7|.|TRBV5-1
CASSWGDRLYEQYF
TGCGCCAGCAGCTGGGGGGACAGACTCTACGAGCAGTACTTC
>TRBD1|TRBJ2-1|.|TRBV20-1
CSASGQGFENEQFF
TGCAGTGCTAGTGGACAGGGGTTCGAGAATGAGCAGTTCTTC